The 15 T cell receptor beta chains presented below share a single source sample, sequenced in a study of spatial heterogeneity in lung cancer. TCRdb reprocessed the 5' RACE reads via MiXCR and lists one record per CDR3 protein. Among 110,000 or so distinct CDR3 sequences, roughly 10% were seen once, and the ten largest hold roughly 24%. Time point given: blood at routine non-recurrence follow-up after resection. The sample was PBMCs, taken at follow-up. These receptors came from a female donor with early-stage non-small cell lung cancer.

This clonotype was counted between two and nine times. The V gene is TRBV18, the J gene TRBJ1-5, with D maybe TRBD1 (5 bases). The CDR3 totals 14 residues. Trimming took 1 base from V and 4 from J, leaving 8 bases between them. The germline V gene encodes CDR1 KGHSH and CDR2 LQKENI. This CDR3 reads CASSPLDTNQPQHF. CDR3 sequence (DNA): TGTGCCAGCTCACCACTGGACACGAATCAGCCCCAGCATTTT.

The rearrangement links TRBV25-1 to TRBJ1-2; D remains unclear. Germline V gives CDR1 MGHDK, CDR2 SYGVNS. The ends were cut back, 2 bases at V and 4 bases at J, with 14 bases in the middle. The CDR3 has 15 residues. In DNA form, the CDR3 reads TGTGCCAGCAGTGAACGTAAAGGGAGCGGCTATGGCTACACCTTC. Translated, it gives CASSERKGSGYGYTF.

This clonotype was seen a handful of times. J is TRBJ1-4 and V is TRBV9; unclear D gene. The CDR3 is 13 amino acids. Trimming cost V 0 bases and J 6 bases, with 6 bases left between them. Per the germline V gene, CDR1 is SGDLS and CDR2 is YYNGEE. In DNA form, the CDR3 reads TGTGCCAGCAGCGTAGGGGTCTATGAAAAACTGTTTTTT. It is translated as CASSVGVYEKLFF.

This clonotype has only a few counts. J is TRBJ2-7 and V is TRBV29-1; possibly TRBD2 for D (6 bases). Germline CDR1 is SQVTM and CDR2 is ANQGSEA. The V gene lost 3 bases and the J gene lost 3 bases, with 18 bases spanning the gap. This CDR3 has 15 amino acids. DNA of the CDR3: TGCAGCGTTGATAAGGTGGACTACCGTCGCTACGAGCAGTACGTC. Translation gives CSVDKVDYRRYEQYV.

This clonotype has more than one count but fewer than ten. The chain has TRBV12-3 or TRBV12-4 and TRBJ1-3, with D unresolved. The V and J ends lost 3 bases and 4 bases respectively, with 10 bases between them. The CDR3 runs 14 residues. CDR3: CASSFDRAGNTIYF. As DNA, the CDR3 is TGTGCCAGCAGTTTTGATCGGGCAGGAAACACCATATATTTT.

This clonotype was observed many times. J is TRBJ2-1 and V is TRBV20-1; 9 nucleotides match TRBD2. Trimming cost V 3 bases and J 8 bases; bases outside gene matches: 11. CDR1 is DFQATT, CDR2 SNEGSKA, per germline (reference sequence). This CDR3 has 15 residues. The chain's CDR3 is CSARGPGLALHEQFF. The CDR3 nucleotides read TGCAGTGCTAGGGGGCCGGGACTAGCACTCCATGAGCAGTTCTTC.

The rearrangement uses TRBV28 and TRBJ2-1; TRBD2 matches at 14 bases. The CDR3 covers 17 residues. The V gene end was trimmed by 4 bases and the J gene end by 6 bases; junction bases not matched to a gene: 8. Germline V gene sequence: CDR1 MDHEN, CDR2 SYDVKM. The CDR3 region is CASSSPGLAGVSNEQFF. The DNA for the CDR3 is TGTGCCAGCAGTTCCCCGGGACTAGCGGGAGTCAGCAATGAGCAGTTCTTC.

This clonotype was picked up many times. The J gene is TRBJ2-3, the V gene TRBV20-1, with D unclear. The ends were cut back, 0 bases at V and 0 bases at J, with 10 bases in the middle. The length of the CDR3 is 15 residues. CDR1 is DFQATT, CDR2 SNEGSKA, per germline (reference sequence). CDR3 bases: TGCAGTGCTAGAGATCTTTACCTTAGCACAGATACGCAGTATTTT. Translating it yields CSARDLYLSTDTQYF.

The sample holds a few counts of this clonotype. J is TRBJ2-5 and V is TRBV5-6; D might be TRBD2 (6 bases). There are 16 residues in the CDR3. CDR1 and CDR2 from the germline V gene are SGHDT and YYEEEE. Trimming left V 3 bases short and J 2 bases short, with 17 bases between. CDR3 nucleotide sequence: TGTGCCAGCAGCTCACCGAGCGGGTCCTTACAAGAGACCCAGTACTTC. It is translated as CASSSPSGSLQETQYF.

The gene calls are TRBV12-3 or TRBV12-4 and TRBJ2-5; D possibly corresponds to TRBD1 (5 bases). With 6 bases removed from V and 4 bases from J, the gap between germline ends came to 9 bases. The CDR3 totals 12 residues. CDR3 sequence (DNA): TGTGCCAGCAGCACAGGATCAGAGACCCAGTACTTC. Translated, it gives CASSTGSETQYF.

This clonotype was seen a handful of times. CDR3 residues: CASSLGSLPQHF. The CDR3 nucleotides read TGTGCCAGCAGCTTAGGTTCGCTACCCCAGCATTTT. The chain carries TRBV7-9 and TRBJ1-5; no reliable D call. The CDR3 has 12 amino acids. Trimming stripped 1 base from V and 10 bases from J, with 8 bases between. CDR1 is SEHNR, CDR2 FQNEAQ, per germline (reference sequence).

This clonotype occurred many times. V is TRBV27 and J is TRBJ2-3; D not resolved. Trimming cost V 0 bases and J 3 bases, with 7 bases left between them. Germline V gene data show CDR1 as MNHEY and CDR2 as SMNVEV (reference sequence). The CDR3 extends over 14 amino acids. CDR3 sequence reads: CASSLSFATDTQYF. CDR3 nucleotide sequence: TGTGCCAGCAGTTTATCGTTTGCGACAGATACGCAGTATTTT.

This clonotype was seen at least ten times. For the CDR3, the DNA is TGTGCCAGCAGAGAATATATGGGCAATCAGCCCCAGCATTTT. Amino acid sequence: CASREYMGNQPQHF. The rearrangement uses TRBV6-1 and TRBJ1-5; D is unclear. Germline loops: CDR1 MNHNS, CDR2 SASEGT. The CDR3 is made up of 14 amino acids. V shed 6 bases and J shed 2 bases, with 11 bases lying between them.

The CDR3 sequence: CAISESETLYNEQFF. The CDR3 DNA reads as TGTGCCATCAGTGAGTCAGAGACTCTTTACAATGAGCAGTTCTTC. This sequence joins TRBV10-3 and TRBJ2-1; D remains unclear. The V gene lost 0 bases and the J gene lost 4 bases, with 10 bases spanning the gap. CDR3 length equals 15 residues. Germline V gene lookup returns CDR1 ENHRY and CDR2 SYGVKD.

This clonotype was seen only a few times. The chain carries TRBV5-4 and TRBJ2-2; 8 bases fit TRBD1. Germline CDR1 reads SGHNT; CDR2 reads YYREEE (reference sequence). The V and J ends lost 2 bases and 4 bases, in that order; junction bases with no gene match: 1. The CDR3 is made up of 14 amino acids. This CDR3 is CASSLDRGTGELFF. CDR3 DNA: TGTGCCAGCAGCTTAGACAGGGGCACCGGGGAGCTGTTTTTT.